Listed below are T cell receptor beta chains from one sample, sequenced in a study of blood T cell repertoires in COVID-19. Data came from immunoSEQ multiplex PCR; TCRdb stores just in-frame clones and leaves some out. Counted here are approximately 250,000 clones, about four fifths occurring once; the ten biggest clones make up 1.5%. The sample comprised peripheral blood. These receptors came from a woman between 40 and 50 years old who had recovered from COVID-19. Both conserved end residues are part of each CDR3. Each record gives: V gene, J gene, D gene, clone size, CDR3 protein, CDR3 DNA. A D gene is named only where the DNA matches it firmly. Expanded clones get a size class; other rows say once, few or many, or leave the size out.

TRBV19,TRBJ1-1,-,-,CASSPRLGTEAFF,TGTGCCAGTAGCCCCAGGTTGGGCACTGAAGCTTTCTTT
TRBV4-1,TRBJ1-1,-,-,CASSQVRGKEAFF,TGCGCCAGCAGCCAAGTCAGGGGAAAAGAAGCTTTCTTT
TRBV28,TRBJ1-2,-,-,CASSLWYRVDGYTF,TGTGCCAGCAGTCTCTGGTACAGGGTTGATGGCTACACCTTC
TRBV5-1,TRBJ1-1,-,-,CASSPYSDGNTEAFF,TGCGCCAGCAGCCCATACAGTGACGGGAACACTGAAGCTTTCTTT
TRBV28,TRBJ2-3,-,-,CASSSVWGGDTDTQYF,TGTGCCAGCAGTTCCGTCTGGGGGGGCGACACAGATACGCAGTATTTT
TRBV9,TRBJ2-2,-,-,CASSVGLLLRDGELFF,TGTGCCAGCAGCGTAGGACTCCTATTGAGGGACGGGGAGCTGTTTTTT
TRBV2,TRBJ2-7,-,-,CASTPRGADEQYF,TGTGCCAGCACCCCTCGGGGGGCGGACGAGCAGTACTTC
TRBV4-1,TRBJ1-5,TRBD1,-,CASSRTGDFHQPQHF,TGCGCCAGCAGCCGGACAGGCGATTTTCATCAGCCCCAGCATTTT
TRBV19,TRBJ2-3,TRBD1,-,CASRDRGQTDTQYF,TGTGCCAGTAGGGACAGGGGGCAAACAGATACGCAGTATTTT
TRBV5-4,TRBJ1-2,TRBD1,-,CASSHTRDRGNYGYTF,TGTGCCAGCAGTCACACCCGGGACAGGGGGAACTATGGCTACACCTTC
TRBV18,TRBJ2-1,TRBD1,-,CASSPMTGGEFF,TGTGCCAGCTCGCCGATGACAGGGGGCGAGTTCTTC
TRBV28,TRBJ1-2,-,-,CASSPLGDNYGYTF,TGTGCCAGCAGTCCCTTGGGCGATAACTATGGCTACACCTTC
TRBV6-5,TRBJ1-6,-,-,CASSYLRPRSPLHF,TGTGCCAGCAGTTACCTGAGGCCCCGTTCGCCCCTCCACTTT
TRBV10-3,TRBJ1-1,-,-,CAITETGNTEAFF,TGTGCCATCACCGAGACAGGGAACACTGAAGCTTTCTTT
TRBV27,TRBJ1-2,TRBD1,-,CASSSWTGGVYGYTF,TGTGCCAGCAGTTCCTGGACAGGTGGGGTCTATGGCTACACCTTC
TRBV18,TRBJ2-2,TRBD1,-,CASSGTANTGELFF,TGTGCCAGCTCAGGGACAGCGAACACCGGGGAGCTGTTTTTT
TRBV2,TRBJ1-5,TRBD1,-,CASGGQGDQPQHF,TGTGCCAGCGGGGGACAGGGGGACCAGCCCCAGCATTTT
TRBV7-9,TRBJ1-2,-,-,CASSLLAWTDDNGYTF,TGTGCCAGCAGCTTGTTAGCCTGGACAGATGACAATGGCTACACCTTC
TRBV6-5,TRBJ1-6,TRBD1,-,CASSYGTGRSPLHF,TGTGCCAGCAGTTACGGGACAGGGCGATCACCCCTCCACTTT
TRBV5-4,TRBJ2-1,-,-,CASSFQGSGGNEQFF,TGTGCCAGCAGCTTCCAGGGGTCCGGTGGAAATGAGCAGTTCTTC
TRBV4-1,TRBJ2-3,-,once,CASSQGTADTQYF,TGCGCCAGCAGCCAAGGGACAGCAGATACGCAGTATTTT
TRBV15,TRBJ1-2,-,once,CATSRDGGSHNYGYTF,TGTGCCACCAGCAGAGATGGGGGGAGTCATAACTATGGCTACACCTTC
TRBV6-5,TRBJ1-3,TRBD1,-,CASSPGGSGNTIYF,TGTGCCAGCAGTCCAGGGGGGTCTGGAAACACCATATATTTT
TRBV3-1/TRBV3-2,TRBJ1-5,-,-,CASSQDSPGRGNQPQHF,TGTGCCAGCAGCCAAGATTCGCCGGGCAGGGGCAACCAGCCCCAGCATTTT
TRBV30,TRBJ1-4,TRBD1,-,CASLDRGYEKLFF,TGTGCCAGCTTAGACAGGGGGTACGAAAAACTGTTTTTT
TRBV28,TRBJ1-1,-,-,CASSFRVRAFF,TGTGCCAGCAGTTTCAGGGTAAGAGCTTTCTTT
TRBV7-8,TRBJ1-5,-,-,CASTLSGGGLTGAYSNQPQHF,TGTGCCAGCACCCTCTCCGGGGGGGGCCTGACGGGGGCATATAGCAATCAGCCCCAGCATTTT
TRBV7-6,TRBJ2-7,-,once,CASSSHRSYEQYF,TGTGCCAGCAGCTCGCACAGATCCTACGAGCAGTACTTC
TRBV19,TRBJ1-2,-,-,CASSAPRDYFYGYTF,TGTGCCAGTAGTGCCCCAAGGGACTACTTCTATGGCTACACCTTC